This T cell receptor beta chain was sequenced in a study of blood T cell repertoires in COVID-19. Study-level information: Samples came from the United States, Italy and Spain, spanning acute and convalescent COVID-19. Sample material is recorded as cDNA or gDNA derived from T cells, B-cell-depleted T cells, or PBMCs.

Between the trimmed V and J ends, which lost 7 bases and 5 bases, there was a span of 8 bases. The CDR3 totals 11 residues. Per the original data handling: For nucleated cells, counts were estimated from reference gene primer amplification. Method: immunoSEQ multiplex PCR; TCRdb's copy keeps in-frame clones and lacks some. The V and J calls and clone size were taken over from that table, and D and trimming were inferred from the DNA. The sample shows roughly 190,000 clones, about 88% of them seen only once. J is TRBJ2-5 and V is TRBV12-3 or TRBV12-4, with D hard to call. This receptor was taken from a man aged 35-49 years with active or convalescent COVID-19. Input material: peripheral blood. For the CDR3, the DNA is TGTGCCAGCACCCCCGGGGAGACCCAGTACTTC. Translation: CASTPGETQYF.